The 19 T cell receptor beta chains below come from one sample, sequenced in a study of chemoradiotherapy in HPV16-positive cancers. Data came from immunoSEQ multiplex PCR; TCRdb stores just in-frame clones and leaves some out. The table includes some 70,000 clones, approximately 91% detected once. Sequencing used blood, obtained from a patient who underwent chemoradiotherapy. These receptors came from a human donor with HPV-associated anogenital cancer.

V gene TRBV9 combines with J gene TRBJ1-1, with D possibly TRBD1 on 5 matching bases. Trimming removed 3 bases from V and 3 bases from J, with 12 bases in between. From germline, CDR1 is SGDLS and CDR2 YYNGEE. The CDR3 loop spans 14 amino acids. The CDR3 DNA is TGTGCCAGCAGCGCGGGGGGAGTGGACACTGAAGCTTTCTTT. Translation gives CASSAGGVDTEAFF.

CDR3 nucleotides: TGTGCCAGCAGCTTAGCGGGGACAGACTATTACGAGCAGTACTTC. Its translation: CASSLAGTDYYEQYF. This rearrangement joins TRBV11-2 to TRBJ2-5, with 7 bases that match TRBD1. Gene TRBJ2-7 matches the end of the DNA better, so the J call may be wrong. CDR3 length: 15 amino acids. Germline V gene lookup returns CDR1 SGHAT and CDR2 FQNNGV.

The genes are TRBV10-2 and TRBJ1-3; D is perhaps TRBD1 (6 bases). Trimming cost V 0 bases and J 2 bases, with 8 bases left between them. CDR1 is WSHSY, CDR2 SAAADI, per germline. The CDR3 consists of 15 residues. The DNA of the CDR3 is TGCGCCAGCAGTGAGTCCGGGGGCGCTGGAAACACCATATATTTT. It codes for CASSESGGAGNTIYF.

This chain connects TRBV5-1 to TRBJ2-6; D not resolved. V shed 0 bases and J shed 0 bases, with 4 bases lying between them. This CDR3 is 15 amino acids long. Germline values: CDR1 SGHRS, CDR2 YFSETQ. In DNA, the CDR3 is TGCGCCAGCAGCTTGGGCAGCTCTGGGGCCAACGTCCTGACTTTC. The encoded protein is CASSLGSSGANVLTF.

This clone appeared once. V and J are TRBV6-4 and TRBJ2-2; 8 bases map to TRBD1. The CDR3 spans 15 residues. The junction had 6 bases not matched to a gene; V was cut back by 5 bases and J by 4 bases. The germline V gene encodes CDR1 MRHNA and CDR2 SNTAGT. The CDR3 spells CASSPDRGGTGELFF. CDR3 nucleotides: TGTGCCAGCAGTCCCGACAGGGGAGGCACCGGGGAGCTGTTTTTT.

This CDR3 is CASSESTWAGWETQYF. DNA of the CDR3: TGCGCCAGCAGTGAGTCGACATGGGCAGGATGGGAGACCCAGTACTTC. J is TRBJ2-5 and V is TRBV10-2; D gene uncertain. Germline CDR1 reads WSHSY; CDR2 reads SAAADI. Trimming took off 0 bases at V and 5 bases at J, with 16 bases between the two ends. There are 16 residues in the CDR3.

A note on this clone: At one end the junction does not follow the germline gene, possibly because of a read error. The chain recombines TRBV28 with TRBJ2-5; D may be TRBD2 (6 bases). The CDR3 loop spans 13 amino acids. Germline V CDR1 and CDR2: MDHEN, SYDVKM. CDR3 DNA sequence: TGTGCCAGCAGTACGGGGACTCTTCCCCTTTTGCACTTC. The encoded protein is CASSTGTLPLLHF.

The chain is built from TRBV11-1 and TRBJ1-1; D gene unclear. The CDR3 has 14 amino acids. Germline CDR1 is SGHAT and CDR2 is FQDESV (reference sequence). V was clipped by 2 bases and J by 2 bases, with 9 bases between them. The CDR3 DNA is TGTGCCAGCAGCTTATTTGGGATTAACACTGAAGCTTTCTTT. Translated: CASSLFGINTEAFF.

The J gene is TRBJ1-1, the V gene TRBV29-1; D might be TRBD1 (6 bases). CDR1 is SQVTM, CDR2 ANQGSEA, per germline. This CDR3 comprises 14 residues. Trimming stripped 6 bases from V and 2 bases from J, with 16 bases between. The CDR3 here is CSVAQGRLNTEAFF. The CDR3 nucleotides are TGCAGCGTGGCACAGGGCCGCCTAAACACTGAAGCTTTCTTT.

CDR3 protein: CASAPGGRGDYGYTF. As DNA, the CDR3 is TGTGCCAGCGCTCCAGGGGGCAGGGGGGACTATGGCTACACCTTC. This chain uses TRBV19 with TRBJ1-2; 8 nucleotides match TRBD1. The junction had 12 bases not matched to a gene; V was cut back by 9 bases and J by 3 bases. Germline lookup yields CDR1 LNHDA and CDR2 SQIVND (reference sequence). The CDR3 contains 15 residues.

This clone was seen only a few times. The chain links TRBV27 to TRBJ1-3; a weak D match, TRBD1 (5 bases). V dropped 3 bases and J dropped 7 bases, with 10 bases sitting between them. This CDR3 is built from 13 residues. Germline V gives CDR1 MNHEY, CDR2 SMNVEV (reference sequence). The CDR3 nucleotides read TGTGCCAGCAGTTTTAGGGAGGGGAACACCATATATTTT. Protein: CASSFREGNTIYF.

In nucleotides, the CDR3 is TGTGCCAGCAGTGTGCTTAACTATGGCTACACCTTC. Translated, it gives CASSVLNYGYTF. The chain combines TRBV25-1 with TRBJ1-2; D call uncertain. V dropped 4 bases and J dropped 1 base, with 4 bases sitting between them. CDR1 is MGHDK and CDR2 is SYGVNS in the germline V gene. This CDR3 is 12 amino acids long.

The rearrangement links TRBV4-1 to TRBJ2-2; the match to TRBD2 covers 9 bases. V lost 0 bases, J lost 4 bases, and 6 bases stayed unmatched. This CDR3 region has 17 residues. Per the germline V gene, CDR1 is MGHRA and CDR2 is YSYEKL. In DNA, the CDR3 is TGCGCCAGCAGCCAAGATGGGGCGGGAGGGGGCACCGGGGAGCTGTTTTTT. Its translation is CASSQDGAGGGTGELFF.

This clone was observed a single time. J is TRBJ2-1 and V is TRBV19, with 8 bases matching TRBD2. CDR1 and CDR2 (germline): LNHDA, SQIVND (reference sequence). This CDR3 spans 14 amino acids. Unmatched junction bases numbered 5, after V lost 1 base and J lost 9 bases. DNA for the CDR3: TGTGCCAGTAGTATAGTCGGGACTAGTCCTGAGCAGTTCTTC. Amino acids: CASSIVGTSPEQFF. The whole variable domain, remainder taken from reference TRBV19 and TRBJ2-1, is DGGITQSPKYLFRKEGQNVTLSCEQNLNHDAMYWYRQDPGQGLRLIYYSQIVNDFQKGDIAEGYSVSREKKESFPLTVTSAQKNPTAFYLCASSIVGTSPEQFFGPGTRLTVL.

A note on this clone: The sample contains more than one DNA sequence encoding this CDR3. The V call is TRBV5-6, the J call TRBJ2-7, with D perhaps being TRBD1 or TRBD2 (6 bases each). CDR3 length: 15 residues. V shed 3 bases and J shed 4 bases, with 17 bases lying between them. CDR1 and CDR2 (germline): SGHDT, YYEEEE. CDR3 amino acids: CASSSRRGGQYEQYF. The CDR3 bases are TGTGCCAGCAGCTCCCGGCGAGGGGGGCAGTACGAGCAGTACTTC.

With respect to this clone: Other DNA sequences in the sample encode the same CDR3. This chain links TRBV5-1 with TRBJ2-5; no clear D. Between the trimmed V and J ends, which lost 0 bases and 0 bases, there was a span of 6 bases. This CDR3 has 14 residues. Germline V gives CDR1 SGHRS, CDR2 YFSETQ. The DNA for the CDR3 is TGCGCCAGCAGCTTGGGGGCAGACCAAGAGACCCAGTACTTC. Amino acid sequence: CASSLGADQETQYF.

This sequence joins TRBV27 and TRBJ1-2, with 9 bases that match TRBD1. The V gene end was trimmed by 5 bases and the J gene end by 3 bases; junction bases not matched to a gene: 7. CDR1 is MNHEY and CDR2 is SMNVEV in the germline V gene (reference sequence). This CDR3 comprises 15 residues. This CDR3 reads CASSPRTGEDYGYTF. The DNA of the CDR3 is TGTGCCAGCAGTCCTAGGACAGGGGAGGACTATGGCTACACCTTC.

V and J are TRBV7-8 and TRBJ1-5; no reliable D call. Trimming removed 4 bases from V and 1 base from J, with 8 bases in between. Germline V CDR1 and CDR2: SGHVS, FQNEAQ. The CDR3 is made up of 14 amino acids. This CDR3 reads CASSYTQSNQPQHF. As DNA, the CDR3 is TGTGCCAGCAGCTACACACAGAGCAATCAGCCCCAGCATTTT.

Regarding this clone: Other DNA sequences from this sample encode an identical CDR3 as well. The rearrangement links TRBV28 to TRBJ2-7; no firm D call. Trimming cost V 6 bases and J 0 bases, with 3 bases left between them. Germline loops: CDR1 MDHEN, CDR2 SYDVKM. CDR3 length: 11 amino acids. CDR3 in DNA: TGTGCCAGCAGCTCCTCCTACGAGCAGTACTTC. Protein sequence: CASSSSYEQYF.